This T cell receptor (beta chain) was captured in a study of T cell repertoires in cytomegalovirus infection. A note on this clonotype: Its antigen remains unknown.

Trimming stripped 2 bases from V and 8 bases from J, with 17 bases between. This CDR3 has 15 amino acids. In germline, CDR1 is SGHDT, CDR2 YYEEEE. Findings of the study overall: HLA-C-restricted TCR beta clonotypes specific for CMV led the ex vivo response. CMV carriers with the relevant HLA were identified by cumulative public TCR beta family frequency.

TCRdb redid the calling of the reads with MiXCR, one entry per CDR3 protein. The sample shows some 920,000 distinct CDR3 sequences, around 30% of them seen only once. The sample in question was cultured CD8+ T cells from PBMCs, obtained from culture after CMV antigen stimulation. The source is a human donor in good health (CMV status not recorded). Some clones in this sample may be carry-over from other donors' samples. The chain has TRBV5-6 and TRBJ2-1; D is tentatively TRBD1 or TRBD2 (5 bases each). CDR3 DNA: TGTGCCAGCAGCTTCCGGGACCCCACCGTTGATGAGCAGTTCTTC. As protein: CASSFRDPTVDEQFF.